This TCR beta chain is from a study of post-analysis software for immune sequencing data. Study at large: Included courses were relapsing-remitting and secondary progressive multiple sclerosis; progressive-relapsing multiple sclerosis was also included. Study-wide points: Compared with controls, patients showed significantly lower normalized Chao1 diversity. Patients had higher frequencies than controls of roughly five TRBV segments, including TRBV5-6, TRBV5-1 and TRBV20-1.

V was trimmed by 7 bases and J by 6 bases, leaving 9 bases between them. Germline V gene lookup returns CDR1 ENHRY and CDR2 SYGVKD. CDR3 length equals 12 residues. Included in the TCR beta cDNA libraries were unique molecular identifiers. Some 500,000 cDNA molecules were obtained per 1 to 10 million input T cells. TCRdb redid the calling of the PCR reads with MiXCR, one entry per CDR3 protein. There are roughly 150,000 distinct CDR3 sequences in the sample; 35% to 40% occur only once, and roughly 28% lies in the top ten. Regarding this clonotype: The antigen is unknown.

Sequenced material: blood, taken after autologous hematopoietic stem cell transplantation. The chain links TRBV10-3 to TRBJ2-2; unclear D gene. This sequence originates from a girl between 5 and 17 years old with multiple sclerosis. The CDR3 sequence is CAIKTNAGELFF. The DNA of the CDR3 is TGTGCCATCAAGACAAACGCCGGGGAGCTGTTTTTT.